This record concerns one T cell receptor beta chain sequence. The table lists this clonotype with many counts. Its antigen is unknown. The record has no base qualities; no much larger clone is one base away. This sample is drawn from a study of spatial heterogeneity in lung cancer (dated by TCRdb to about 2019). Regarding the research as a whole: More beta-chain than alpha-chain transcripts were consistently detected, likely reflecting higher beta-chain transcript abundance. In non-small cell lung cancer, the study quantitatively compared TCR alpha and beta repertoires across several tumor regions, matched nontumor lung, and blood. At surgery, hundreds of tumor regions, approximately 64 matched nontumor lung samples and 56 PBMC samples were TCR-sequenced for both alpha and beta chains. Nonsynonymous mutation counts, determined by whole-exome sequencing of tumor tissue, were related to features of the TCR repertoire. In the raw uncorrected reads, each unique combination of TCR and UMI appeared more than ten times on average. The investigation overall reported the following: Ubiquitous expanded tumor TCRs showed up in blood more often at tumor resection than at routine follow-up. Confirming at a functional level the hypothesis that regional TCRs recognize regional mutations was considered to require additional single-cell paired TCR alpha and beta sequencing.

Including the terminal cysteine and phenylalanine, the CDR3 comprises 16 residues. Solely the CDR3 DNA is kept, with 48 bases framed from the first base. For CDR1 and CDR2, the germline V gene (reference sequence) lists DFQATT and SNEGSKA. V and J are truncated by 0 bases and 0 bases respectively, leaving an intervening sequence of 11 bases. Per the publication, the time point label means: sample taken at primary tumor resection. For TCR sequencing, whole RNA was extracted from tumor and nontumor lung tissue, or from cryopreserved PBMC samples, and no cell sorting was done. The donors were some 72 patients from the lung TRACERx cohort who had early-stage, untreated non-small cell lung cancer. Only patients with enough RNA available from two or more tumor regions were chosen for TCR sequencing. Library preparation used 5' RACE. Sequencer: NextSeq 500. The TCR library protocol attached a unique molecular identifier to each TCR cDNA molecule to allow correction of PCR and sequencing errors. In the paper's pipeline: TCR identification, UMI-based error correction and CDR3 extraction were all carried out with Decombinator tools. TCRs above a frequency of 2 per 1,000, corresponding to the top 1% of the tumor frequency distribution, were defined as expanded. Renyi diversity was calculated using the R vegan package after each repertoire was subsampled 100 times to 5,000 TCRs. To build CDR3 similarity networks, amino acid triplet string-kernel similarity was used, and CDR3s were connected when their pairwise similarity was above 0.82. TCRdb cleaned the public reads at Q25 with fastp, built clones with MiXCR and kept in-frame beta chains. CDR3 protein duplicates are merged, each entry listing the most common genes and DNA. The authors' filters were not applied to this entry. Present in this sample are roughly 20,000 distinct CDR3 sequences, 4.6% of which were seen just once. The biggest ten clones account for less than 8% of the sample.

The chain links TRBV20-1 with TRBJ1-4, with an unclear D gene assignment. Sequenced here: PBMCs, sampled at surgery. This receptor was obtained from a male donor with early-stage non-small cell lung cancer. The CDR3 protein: CSARDGPPATNEKLFF. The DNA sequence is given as TGCAGTGCTAGAGATGGCCCACCTGCAACTAATGAAAAACTGTTTTTT.